A single sample is the source of the 10 T cell receptor beta chains below, sequenced in a study of neurological immune-mediated disorders. TCRdb re-called the 5' RACE reads through MiXCR, storing one row per CDR3 protein. Among about 19,000 distinct CDR3 sequences listed, approximately 7.9% were seen once. Sample: CD8+ T cells from blood. The receptors stem from a woman under 40 with HTLV-1-associated myelopathy (HAM/TSP).

This clonotype was detected ten times or more. The genes are TRBV14 and TRBJ2-7; D is possibly TRBD1 (6 bases). The germline V and J ends were trimmed by 2 bases and 3 bases, with 14 bases remaining between them. This CDR3 is built from 15 residues. CDR1 and CDR2 from the germline V gene are SGHDN and FVKESK. This CDR3 reads CASSQSGQQHYEQYF. CDR3 nucleotide sequence: TGTGCCAGCAGCCAAAGCGGACAGCAGCACTACGAGCAGTACTTC.

The sample holds many counts of this clonotype. The chain uses TRBV20-1 and TRBJ1-6; TRBD1 might be the D (6 bases). The germline gives CDR1 DFQATT, CDR2 SNEGSKA (reference sequence). Trimming took off 3 bases at V and 9 bases at J, with 18 bases between the two ends. The CDR3 loop spans 15 amino acids. The DNA for the CDR3 is TGCAGTGCTAGTTCTGCCAGGGGTGGCAGTTCACCCCTCCACTTT. Translating gives CSASSARGGSSPLHF.

There are many counts of this clonotype. This chain links TRBV30 with TRBJ2-2, with 9 bases that match TRBD1. Trimming removed 0 bases from V and 6 bases from J; junction bases left unmatched: 11. The CDR3 spans 17 residues. The germline CDR1 and CDR2 sequences are GTSNPN and SVGIG (reference sequence). The CDR3 DNA follows: TGTGCCTGGAGTGTCTCCCGGGACAGGGAACCGGCCGGGGAGCTGTTTTTT. Its protein is CAWSVSRDREPAGELFF.

The table lists this clonotype with many counts. The chain recombines TRBV29-1 with TRBJ2-1; no clear D gene. V gave up 5 bases and J gave up 8 bases, with 7 bases separating them. Germline assignment: CDR1 SQVTM and CDR2 ANQGSEA. The CDR3 loop spans 10 amino acids. CDR3 in DNA: TGCAGCGTTCTGTCGGATGAGCAGTTCTTC. Its translation is CSVLSDEQFF.

This clonotype was seen repeatedly, ten times or more. This chain links TRBV7-9 with TRBJ2-1, with 7 bases matching TRBD2. The ends lost 4 bases at V and 1 base at J; junction bases unmatched: 7. The germline V gene encodes CDR1 SEHNR and CDR2 FQNEAQ (reference sequence). This CDR3 is built from 16 residues. CDR3 in DNA: TGTGCCAGCAGCTCCTCAGGGAGGGTGTCCTACAATGAGCAGTTCTTC. It translates to CASSSSGRVSYNEQFF.

This clonotype has ten or more counts. The chain carries TRBV5-1 and TRBJ2-5; TRBD1 matches 8 bases. CDR1 SGHRS and CDR2 YFSETQ come from the germline V gene. The CDR3 sequence is 18 residues long. The trim removed 4 bases at V and 10 bases at J, leaving 24 bases unmatched. CDR3 residues: CASSPASQRQGPQGDQYF. In DNA form, the CDR3 reads TGCGCCAGCAGCCCCGCATCCCAAAGACAGGGGCCACAGGGAGACCAGTACTTC.

The chain carries TRBV5-1 and TRBJ2-2; either TRBD1 or TRBD2 may supply D (6 bases each). The V gene's germline CDR1 is SGHRS and CDR2 YFSETQ. The CDR3 extends over 16 amino acids. Trimming stripped 5 bases from V and 4 bases from J, with 18 bases between. The CDR3 nucleotides are TGCGCCAGCAGGTCAATCAGACGGGGGCCCACCGGGGAGCTGTTTTTT. It translates to CASRSIRRGPTGELFF.

This clonotype was recorded many times. The J gene is TRBJ1-1, the V gene TRBV20-1, with 7 bases that match TRBD1. V lost 3 bases to trimming and J lost 0 bases; unmatched junction nucleotides: 10. The CDR3 has 16 residues. Germline CDR1 and CDR2: DFQATT and SNEGSKA (reference sequence). The CDR3 loop reads CSARGIDRAMNTEAFF. The DNA of the CDR3 is TGCAGTGCTAGGGGGATAGACAGGGCGATGAACACTGAAGCTTTCTTT.

Many counts were recorded for this clonotype. The chain couples TRBV27 to TRBJ2-7, with a possible D match to TRBD1 (6 bases). The ends were cut back, 1 base at V and 7 bases at J, with 14 bases in the middle. CDR3 size: 14 residues. The germline V gene encodes CDR1 MNHEY and CDR2 SMNVEV (reference sequence). CDR3: CASSLYQQGGEQYF. For the CDR3, the DNA is TGTGCCAGCAGTTTATATCAACAGGGTGGGGAGCAGTACTTC.

This clonotype came up many times. J is TRBJ2-1 and V is TRBV7-2; 9 bases are shared with TRBD2. This CDR3 region has 19 residues. The ends lost 2 bases at V and 2 bases at J; junction bases unmatched: 13. Germline V gene sequence: CDR1 SGHTA, CDR2 FQGNSA. The CDR3 protein is CASSLKLASGALPYNEQFF. The CDR3 region has the DNA TGTGCCAGCAGCTTAAAGTTGGCTAGCGGGGCCCTGCCCTACAATGAGCAGTTCTTC. The complete variable domain, with remaining parts taken from reference TRBV7-2 and TRBJ2-1, reads GAGVSQSPSNKVTEKGKDVELRCDPISGHTALYWYRQSLGQGLEFLIYFQGNSAPDKSGLPSDRFSAERTGGSVSTLTIQRTQQEDSAVYLCASSLKLASGALPYNEQFFGPGTRLTVL.